One and the same sample provided the 23 T cell receptor beta chains below, sequenced in a study of identical twins. TCRdb called the 5' RACE reads again in MiXCR, with one record for every CDR3 protein. The data hold around 490,000 distinct CDR3 sequences, with 13% to 15% observed a single time. This sample was shared with a second study, whose subject was yellow fever vaccine responses in identical twins.

Sample: CD4+ T cells sorted from blood. These receptors were taken from a woman under 30 in good health.

This chain connects TRBV5-4 to TRBJ2-2; tentative D call: TRBD2 (5 bases). This CDR3 comprises 15 residues. Germline V lookup: CDR1 SGHNT, CDR2 YYREEE (reference sequence). V lost 2 bases and J 7 bases, leaving 15 bases between the germline ends. CDR3 region: CASSFGQLVGGELFF. DNA of the CDR3: TGTGCCAGCAGCTTTGGCCAACTAGTTGGCGGGGAGCTGTTTTTT.

This clonotype was observed a few times. This chain connects TRBV29-1 to TRBJ2-7; weak D call: TRBD2 (7 bases). Germline CDR1 is SQVTM and CDR2 is ANQGSEA. This CDR3 has 14 residues. V was cut by 5 bases and J by 6 bases, with 20 bases left in between. The CDR3 loop is CSVQTKGGASEQYF. The CDR3 DNA sequence: TGCAGCGTTCAAACGAAGGGGGGGGCTTCCGAGCAGTACTTC.

This clonotype was observed a handful of times. The chain links TRBV18 to TRBJ2-7; 8 nucleotides line up with TRBD1. V dropped 6 bases and J dropped 5; count of bases not matched to a gene: 12. Germline values: CDR1 KGHSH, CDR2 LQKENI. The CDR3 contains 15 residues. CDR3: CASSDGQGRGNEQYF. The CDR3 DNA reads TGTGCCAGCTCGGATGGACAGGGACGAGGAAACGAGCAGTACTTC.

This clonotype was counted at least ten times. This sequence joins TRBV24-1 and TRBJ2-3; TRBD1 is a possible D gene (6 bases). V lost 9 bases to trimming and J lost 0 bases, with 9 bases between them. The germline V gene encodes CDR1 KGHDR and CDR2 SFDVKD. This CDR3 spans 13 amino acids. The DNA of the CDR3 is TGTGCCACCGGGGGCGGGAGCACAGATACGCAGTATTTT. This encodes CATGGGSTDTQYF.

This clonotype was observed at least ten times. The gene calls are TRBV12-3 or TRBV12-4 and TRBJ2-3; D might be TRBD1 (5 bases). V was trimmed by 7 bases and J by 1 base, leaving 9 bases between them. The CDR3 is 13 residues long. The CDR3 sequence: CASTTVGTDTQYF. In DNA form, the CDR3 reads TGTGCCAGCACGACAGTAGGCACAGATACGCAGTATTTT.

This clonotype appeared many times. This chain uses TRBV7-9 with TRBJ2-5, with 10 bases fitting TRBD1. The germline V gene has CDR1 SEHNR and CDR2 FQNEAQ (reference sequence). This CDR3 region has 15 residues. With 3 bases clipped from V and 1 base from J, the junction kept 2 bases outside the gene matches. This CDR3 reads CASSLGQGIQETQYF. CDR3 nucleotides: TGTGCCAGCAGCTTGGGACAGGGGATCCAAGAGACCCAGTACTTC.

This clonotype was seen more than once but under ten times. V and J are TRBV7-9 and TRBJ2-7; 8 nucleotides line up with TRBD1. V was clipped by 1 base and J by 5 bases; unmatched bases: 7. Germline CDR1 is SEHNR and CDR2 is FQNEAQ (reference sequence). The CDR3 loop spans 15 amino acids. The CDR3 nucleotides are TGTGCCAGCAGCTTAGTTTGGACAGGGTCTGACGAGCAGTACTTC. Translating it yields CASSLVWTGSDEQYF.

This clonotype was picked up many times. V usage is TRBV6-5 and J usage is TRBJ1-5, with TRBD1 identical over 7 bases. Germline lookup yields CDR1 MNHEY and CDR2 SVGAGI. The CDR3 contains 15 residues. V shed 0 bases, J shed 6 bases, and the junction held 5 bases outside the gene matches. This CDR3 is CASSYSSRGGQPQHF. Written as DNA, the CDR3 is TGTGCCAGCAGTTACTCGAGCAGGGGGGGTCAGCCCCAGCATTTT.

This clonotype was recorded at least ten times. J is TRBJ1-1 and V is TRBV6-2 or TRBV6-3; 9 bases agree with TRBD1. V was clipped by 5 bases and J by 4 bases; unmatched bases: 2. The CDR3 totals 13 residues. The germline CDR1 and CDR2 sequences are MNHEY and SVGEGT. The CDR3 DNA reads as TGTGCCAGCAGTCGGACAGGGGCCACTGAAGCTTTCTTT. As protein: CASSRTGATEAFF.

This clonotype has a count of ten or more. J is TRBJ2-3 and V is TRBV7-9, with D unresolved. This CDR3 spans 13 amino acids. Germline CDR1 and CDR2: SEHNR and FQNEAQ (reference sequence). V gave up 3 bases and J gave up 4 bases, with 8 bases separating them. The CDR3 sequence: CASSFVGSDTQYF. In DNA form, the CDR3 reads TGTGCCAGCAGCTTTGTAGGGTCAGATACGCAGTATTTT.

This clonotype was counted between two and nine times. V usage is TRBV9 and J usage is TRBJ2-5; D call uncertain. V shed 0 bases and J shed 5 bases, with 11 bases lying between them. The CDR3 length is 14 residues. CDR1 is SGDLS, CDR2 YYNGEE, per germline. The DNA for the CDR3 is TGTGCCAGCAGCGTAGCCCCAGAAGGGGAGACCCAGTACTTC. Amino acids: CASSVAPEGETQYF.

This clonotype was counted between two and nine times. The chain has TRBV5-1 and TRBJ1-1, with D possibly TRBD1 on 5 matching bases. Per the germline V gene, CDR1 is SGHRS and CDR2 is YFSETQ. Trimming left V 0 bases short and J 1 base short, with 10 bases between. The CDR3 loop spans 15 amino acids. CDR3 in DNA: TGCGCCAGCAGCTTGGCCCTAGACAGGAACACTGAAGCTTTCTTT. It codes for CASSLALDRNTEAFF.

This clonotype has a handful of counts. This sequence joins TRBV4-3 and TRBJ2-2; D may correspond to TRBD1 or TRBD2 (5 bases each). The length of the CDR3 is 16 residues. V lost 1 base and J lost 1, with 10 bases in between. Germline V CDR1 and CDR2: LGHNA, YSLEER. The CDR3: CASSQVAGRNTGELFF. The CDR3 region has the DNA TGCGCCAGCAGCCAAGTGGCAGGGAGGAACACCGGGGAGCTGTTTTTT.

This clonotype was observed a handful of times. V is TRBV2 and J is TRBJ2-7; D perhaps matches TRBD2 (5 bases). Trimming removed 7 bases at V and 3 bases at J, with 19 bases between. The CDR3 contains 15 residues. The V gene's germline CDR1 is SNHLY and CDR2 FYNNEI. The CDR3 bases are TGTGCCAGCAAGGAGGAGGTAGGACCTCGCTACGAGCAGTACTTC. Encoded protein: CASKEEVGPRYEQYF.

This clonotype was observed a few times. The genes are TRBV7-8 and TRBJ2-5; D uncertain. V lost 0 bases to trimming and J lost 4 bases, with 9 bases between them. The CDR3 is made up of 14 amino acids. The germline CDR1 and CDR2 sequences are SGHVS and FQNEAQ. The chain's CDR3 is CASSLAPQRETQYF. Written as DNA, the CDR3 is TGTGCCAGCAGCTTAGCGCCCCAGAGAGAGACCCAGTACTTC.

This chain connects TRBV6-5 to TRBJ2-5, with 7 bases identical to TRBD2. This CDR3 has 14 residues. With V trimmed by 1 base and J by 4 bases, 3 bases remained unmatched. Germline V gene lookup returns CDR1 MNHEY and CDR2 SVGAGI. The CDR3 sequence: CASSYWGGGETQYF. CDR3 sequence (DNA): TGTGCCAGCAGTTACTGGGGGGGAGGAGAGACCCAGTACTTC.

The chain carries TRBV20-1 and TRBJ1-6, with 8 positions matching TRBD1. CDR3 size: 14 residues. From germline, CDR1 is DFQATT and CDR2 SNEGSKA (reference sequence). After removal of 7 bases from V and 7 bases from J, the junction contained 9 bases not matched to a gene. The CDR3 bases are TGCAGTGTTTACGGGCAGGGGGCAAATTCACCCCTCCACTTT. This codes for CSVYGQGANSPLHF.

This clonotype has more than one count but fewer than ten. The J gene is TRBJ2-3, the V gene TRBV9; D may be TRBD1 (6 bases). CDR1 is SGDLS and CDR2 is YYNGEE in the germline V gene. Trimming removed 4 bases from V and 8 bases from J, with 20 bases in between. The CDR3 runs to 15 residues. The CDR3, as DNA: TGTGCCAGCAGCCCCCGGGGAGAAACCAGGGGTACGCAGTATTTT. It translates to CASSPRGETRGTQYF.

The V gene is TRBV11-2, the J gene TRBJ2-1, with 12 nucleotides matching TRBD2. J lost 8 bases, V lost 7 bases, and 6 bases had no gene match. The CDR3 spans 14 residues. CDR1 is SGHAT, CDR2 FQNNGV, per germline. Here the CDR3 DNA reads TGTGCCAGCACTCCTAGCGGGGGGGCCTATGAGCAGTTCTTC. Its protein product is CASTPSGGAYEQFF.

DNA for the CDR3: TGCAGTGCTAGCGCTCGACTAGCGGGAGATACCTACGAGCAGTACTTC. Protein sequence: CSASARLAGDTYEQYF. V is TRBV20-1 and J is TRBJ2-7, with 12 bases lining up with TRBD2. The CDR3 runs 16 residues. Trimming took 3 bases from V and 2 from J; bases not matched to a gene: 8. Germline V lookup: CDR1 DFQATT, CDR2 SNEGSKA (reference sequence).

This sequence joins TRBV3-1 and TRBJ2-7; 8 bases line up with TRBD2. The CDR3 totals 14 residues. Trimming cost V 2 bases and J 13 bases; bases outside gene matches: 13. The germline CDR1 and CDR2 sequences are LGHDT and YNNKEL (reference sequence). CDR3 sequence: CASSQSAASGHRYF. CDR3 nucleotides: TGTGCCAGCAGCCAATCGGCGGCTAGCGGGCATCGCTACTTC.

This clonotype was counted between two and nine times. This rearrangement joins TRBV29-1 to TRBJ2-7; 12 positions agree with TRBD2. The length of the CDR3 is 14 residues. V was clipped by 6 bases and J by 4 bases; unmatched bases: 7. Germline lookup yields CDR1 SQVTM and CDR2 ANQGSEA. The CDR3 loop is CSVAASGRAYEQYF. The CDR3 region has the DNA TGCAGCGTAGCGGCTAGCGGGAGGGCATACGAGCAGTACTTC.

The V and J genes are TRBV15 and TRBJ2-6, with 7 bases aligning to TRBD2. The CDR3 has 18 amino acids. Germline lookup yields CDR1 LNHNV and CDR2 YYDKDF (reference sequence). V trimming: 9 bases; J trimming: 2 bases; junction bases outside the gene matches: 16. CDR3 sequence (DNA): TGTGCCACAGGGGAGGGTCGAGGTATGAAGGCTGGGGCCAACGTCCTGACTTTC. Translation: CATGEGRGMKAGANVLTF.